The 12 T cell receptor beta chains reported below all come from one sample, sequenced in a study of OX40 agonist ivuxolimab in advanced cancers. The repertoire was sequenced with immunoSEQ multiplex PCR; TCRdb's copy has only in-frame clones and lacks some. The sample consists of over 100,000 clones, about nine tenths of them appearing once. The sequencing used CD4+ or CD8+ T cells sorted from blood, collected in a trial of the OX40 agonist ivuxolimab. The receptors derive from an adult with an advanced solid tumor such as melanoma, head and neck, liver or kidney cancer.

This rearrangement joins TRBV7-2 to TRBJ2-3, with 11 bases matching TRBD2. With 4 bases clipped from V and 2 bases from J, the junction kept 5 bases outside the gene matches. CDR1 is SGHTA and CDR2 is FQGNSA in the germline V gene. The CDR3 length is 16 residues. For the CDR3, the DNA is TGTGCCAGCAGCTCGGGACTAGCGGCCCCCACAGATACGCAGTATTTT. Its translation: CASSSGLAAPTDTQYF.

This sequence joins TRBV7-9 and TRBJ1-1, with TRBD1 identical over 8 bases. CDR3 length: 15 amino acids. Trimming at V came to 3 bases and at J to 4 bases, leaving 7 bases not matched to a gene. CDR1 is SEHNR, CDR2 FQNEAQ, per germline (reference sequence). CDR3 in amino acids: CASSLTGQVGTEAFF. The CDR3 DNA sequence: TGTGCCAGCAGCTTGACGGGACAGGTAGGCACTGAAGCTTTCTTT.

The rearrangement joins TRBV5-1 to TRBJ2-5, with TRBD2 identical over 9 bases. CDR1 and CDR2 from the germline V gene are SGHRS and YFSETQ. The V segment lost 0 bases and the J segment 5 bases; nucleotides outside the gene matches: 5. This CDR3 contains 15 residues. DNA of the CDR3: TGCGCCAGCAGCTTGGCGGGACTAGCTATGGAGACCCAGTACTTC. Translated: CASSLAGLAMETQYF. Full variable domain (outside the CDR3, taken from reference TRBV5-1 and TRBJ2-5): KAGVTQTPRYLIKTRGQQVTLSCSPISGHRSVSWYQQTPGQGLQFLFEYFSETQRNKGNFPGRFSGRQFSNSRSEMNVSTLELGDSALYLCASSLAGLAMETQYFGPGTRLLVL.

The chain has TRBV2 and TRBJ2-3; weak D call: TRBD2 (6 bases). The germline V gene has CDR1 SNHLY and CDR2 FYNNEI. Trimming cost V 6 bases and J 1 base, with 17 bases left between them. The CDR3 contains 16 residues. CDR3 nucleotides: TGTGCCAGCAGCCAGGACGGGGACTTAGGCACAGATACGCAGTATTTT. Encoded protein: CASSQDGDLGTDTQYF.

The V call is TRBV7-9, the J call TRBJ1-4; D is perhaps TRBD1 (6 bases). The germline V and J ends were trimmed by 5 bases and 6 bases, with 22 bases remaining between them. CDR3 length equals 17 residues. Looked up from germline, CDR1 is SEHNR and CDR2 is FQNEAQ (reference sequence). The CDR3 is CASSPSKQGGFYEKLFF. In DNA, the CDR3 is TGTGCCAGCAGCCCATCAAAACAGGGAGGGTTTTATGAAAAACTGTTTTTT.

The CDR3 here is CASRQTLNQPQHF. CDR3 nucleotides: TGTGCCAGCAGACAGACACTCAATCAGCCCCAGCATTTT. The chain couples TRBV6-1 to TRBJ1-5, with D unclear. V gave up 6 bases and J gave up 3 bases, with 9 bases separating them. CDR1 is MNHNS and CDR2 is SASEGT in the germline V gene. The CDR3 loop spans 13 amino acids.

The V call is TRBV5-6, the J call TRBJ2-2, with D unclear. Germline V lookup: CDR1 SGHDT, CDR2 YYEEEE. This CDR3 is 14 amino acids long. Trimming left V 4 bases short and J 6 bases short, with 13 bases between. CDR3 amino acids: CASSRVRAPGELFF. The CDR3 coding sequence is TGTGCCAGCAGCCGCGTCCGTGCGCCCGGGGAGCTGTTTTTT.

The CDR3 DNA is TGTGCCAGCAGTGAACCCTCACCCCTCCACTTT. This encodes CASSEPSPLHF. This sequence joins TRBV2 and TRBJ1-6; D remains unclear. From germline, CDR1 is SNHLY and CDR2 FYNNEI. CDR3 length equals 11 residues. Trimming shortened V by 2 bases and J by 10 bases, and 3 bases separated the two germline ends.

V and J are TRBV28 and TRBJ2-6; 7 positions agree with TRBD2. From germline, CDR1 is MDHEN and CDR2 SYDVKM. The CDR3 is 19 residues long. With 2 bases clipped from V and 2 bases from J, the junction kept 12 bases outside the gene matches. Here the CDR3 DNA reads TGTGCCAGCAGTTTACTCACTTTGCGGGAGTACCCTGGGGCCAACGTCCTGACTTTC. Translated: CASSLLTLREYPGANVLTF.

V is TRBV7-9 and J is TRBJ2-5; D is unclear. Trimming took 7 bases from V and 1 from J, leaving 4 bases between them. The CDR3 length is 11 residues. The V gene's germline CDR1 is SEHNR and CDR2 FQNEAQ (reference sequence). In DNA form, the CDR3 reads TGTGCCAGCATGCTCCAAGAGACCCAGTACTTC. This gives the protein CASMLQETQYF.

This chain uses TRBV7-2 with TRBJ1-2, with 7 nucleotides matching TRBD1. Unmatched junction bases numbered 10, after V lost 1 base and J lost 8 bases. The CDR3 sequence is 15 residues long. CDR1 and CDR2 from the germline V gene are SGHTA and FQGNSA. The CDR3 DNA sequence: TGTGCCAGCAGCTTAGATAGGGACAGTTGGTGGGGCTACACCTTC. It is translated as CASSLDRDSWWGYTF.

The chain links TRBV5-4 to TRBJ2-5, with D possibly matching TRBD2 (5 bases). This CDR3 spans 15 amino acids. V lost 0 bases, J lost 4 bases, and 13 bases lay in between. Germline assignment: CDR1 SGHNT and CDR2 YYREEE (reference sequence). CDR3 loop: CASSLGTVTAETQYF. The CDR3 DNA sequence: TGTGCCAGCAGCTTGGGGACTGTAACCGCAGAGACCCAGTACTTC.